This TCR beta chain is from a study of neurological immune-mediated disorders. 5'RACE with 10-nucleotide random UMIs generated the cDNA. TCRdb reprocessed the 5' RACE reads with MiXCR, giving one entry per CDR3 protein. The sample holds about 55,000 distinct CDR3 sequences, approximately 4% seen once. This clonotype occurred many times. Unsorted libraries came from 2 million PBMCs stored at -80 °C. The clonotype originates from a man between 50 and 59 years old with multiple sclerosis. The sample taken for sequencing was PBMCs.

The CDR3 sequence is CASSPRDRVYEQYF. CDR3 nucleotides: TGTGCCAGCAGCCCCCGGGACAGGGTCTACGAGCAGTACTTC. The J gene is TRBJ2-7, the V gene TRBV7-6, with TRBD1 identical over 9 bases. This CDR3 comprises 14 residues. V dropped 5 bases and J dropped 3; count of bases not matched to a gene: 5. Germline assignment: CDR1 SGHVS and CDR2 FNYEAQ.